This is a list of T cell receptor beta chains from one sample in a study of T cells in localized non-small cell lung cancer. The table came from immunoSEQ multiplex PCR; TCRdb's copy has only in-frame clones and leaves some out. The sample has approximately 1,500 clones, about 20% seen once; the top ten hold roughly 8.3%. Sequenced here: lung tumor tissue, sampled before any cancer treatment. These receptors all stem from a male donor at least 60 years old with stage III squamous cell lung carcinoma. The CDR3 runs from the conserved cysteine through the conserved F or W. A D gene is named only where the DNA matches it firmly. Some rows have no size entry. The others give once, few or many, or a class for an expanded clone.

V gene	clone size	J gene	D gene	CDR3 protein	CDR3 DNA
TRBV9	few	TRBJ1-5	-	CASSPLEGSNQPQHF	TGTGCCAGCAGCCCCCTGGAGGGGAGCAATCAGCCCCAGCATTTT
TRBV28	few	TRBJ2-5	-	CASSLGQQQETQYF	TGTGCCAGCAGTTTAGGACAACAACAAGAGACCCAGTACTTC
TRBV19	once	TRBJ1-3	-	CASSGLPRRETIYF	TGTGCCAGTAGTGGCCTGCCTCGACGGGAAACCATATATTTT
TRBV11-3	few	TRBJ1-1	TRBD1	CASSLQGNMNTEAFF	TGTGCCAGCAGCCTACAGGGGAATATGAACACTGAAGCTTTCTTT
TRBV30	-	TRBJ1-1	-	CAWSVQGQWGAFF	TGTGCCTGGAGTGTACAAGGGCAGTGGGGAGCTTTCTTT
TRBV12-2	medium-sized	TRBJ2-7	-	CATLRTGGVSSEQYF	TGTGCCACATTACGGACAGGGGGCGTTTCATCCGAGCAGTACTTC
TRBV11-3	few	TRBJ2-7	-	CASSSGPGPYEQYF	TGTGCCAGCAGCTCGGGACCCGGACCATACGAGCAGTACTTC
TRBV11-3	large	TRBJ1-2	-	CASSLIWEGYNYGYTF	TGTGCCAGCAGCTTGATTTGGGAGGGATATAACTATGGCTACACCTTC
TRBV11-3	-	TRBJ2-6	TRBD2	CASSGLGSGANVLTF	TGTGCCAGCAGCGGACTAGGGTCTGGGGCCAACGTCCTGACTTTC
TRBV18	-	TRBJ2-1	-	CASSPIGRINEQFF	TGTGCCAGCTCACCAATAGGGCGGATTAATGAGCAGTTCTTC
TRBV30	few	TRBJ1-3	-	CAWANGGSGTIYF	TGTGCCTGGGCTAACGGAGGCTCTGGTACCATATATTTT
TRBV28	-	TRBJ2-7	TRBD1	CASSYGLPGQGFGEQYF	TGTGCCAGCAGTTATGGTCTCCCTGGACAGGGCTTTGGCGAGCAGTACTTC
TRBV6-8	few	TRBJ2-3	-	CASRGSTDTQYF	TGTGCCAGCCGTGGCAGCACAGATACGCAGTATTTT
TRBV19	-	TRBJ1-2	-	CASSLSGRRTTNYGYTF	TGTGCCAGTAGTCTTTCGGGACGTCGGACCACTAACTATGGCTACACCTTC
TRBV19	-	TRBJ1-4	-	CASGGRGVGEKLFF	TGTGCCAGCGGCGGCCGCGGGGTTGGTGAAAAACTGTTTTTT
TRBV9	-	TRBJ1-1	TRBD1	CASRWQGVGEAFF	TGTGCCAGCCGGTGGCAGGGGGTGGGTGAAGCTTTCTTT
TRBV11-3	medium-sized	TRBJ2-4	-	CASSFYLQGSPKNIQYF	TGTGCCAGCAGCTTCTACCTACAGGGAAGTCCCAAAAACATTCAGTACTTC
TRBV18	few	TRBJ2-5	-	CASSTYDRLQETQYF	TGTGCCAGCTCGACATACGACAGGCTCCAAGAGACCCAGTACTTC
TRBV11-3	medium-sized	TRBJ1-2	-	CASSGDGEPDGYTF	TGTGCCAGCAGCGGGGACGGAGAACCCGATGGCTACACCTTC
TRBV29-1	once	TRBJ1-2	-	CSVQAARDGYTF	TGCAGCGTTCAAGCCGCAAGGGATGGCTACACCTTC
TRBV6-8	-	TRBJ2-1	TRBD1	CASKTGRGYNEQFF	TGTGCCAGCAAGACAGGGAGAGGTTACAATGAGCAGTTCTTC
TRBV9	few	TRBJ2-1	-	CASRLAPPEQFF	TGTGCCAGCAGGCTAGCACCCCCTGAGCAGTTCTTC
TRBV28	few	TRBJ2-1	-	CASSSSRASGKDEQFF	TGTGCCAGCAGTTCCTCGAGGGCCAGCGGTAAGGATGAGCAGTTCTTC
TRBV11-3	few	TRBJ2-3	TRBD1	CASSLGQGRDTQYF	TGTGCCAGCAGCTTGGGACAGGGGAGGGATACGCAGTATTTT
TRBV9	-	TRBJ1-1	-	CASSVGAFLQAEAFF	TGTGCCAGCAGCGTAGGGGCCTTCCTTCAGGCTGAAGCTTTCTTT
TRBV19	-	TRBJ2-7	-	CASSNRGSYEQYF	TGTGCCAGTAGTAATAGGGGGTCCTACGAGCAGTACTTC
TRBV14	-	TRBJ2-5	-	CASSQTGGQETQYF	TGTGCCAGCAGCCAAACCGGGGGACAAGAGACCCAGTACTTC
TRBV28	-	TRBJ2-7	TRBD1	CASSWTGTGEQYF	TGTGCCAGCAGTTGGACAGGGACGGGCGAGCAGTACTTC
TRBV9	few	TRBJ2-1	-	CASREVSYNEQFF	TGTGCCAGCAGGGAGGTCTCCTACAATGAGCAGTTCTTC
TRBV10-2	-	TRBJ2-1	TRBD2	CAWRTSVFFEQFF	TGCGCCTGGAGGACTAGCGTATTCTTTGAGCAGTTCTTC
TRBV11-3	few	TRBJ1-2	TRBD1	CASSLGTGTVYGYTF	TGTGCCAGCAGCTTGGGGACCGGGACAGTATATGGCTACACCTTC
TRBV11-3	-	TRBJ2-1	TRBD2	CASSPRFGDGRNEQFF	TGTGCCAGCAGCCCCAGGTTCGGGGACGGGAGGAATGAGCAGTTCTTC
TRBV30	once	TRBJ1-5	-	CAWSVGLVGQPQHF	TGTGCCTGGAGTGTAGGGTTAGTCGGTCAGCCCCAGCATTTT
TRBV6-8	few	TRBJ2-7	TRBD1	CASGRTGGYEQYF	TGTGCCAGCGGGAGGACAGGGGGCTACGAGCAGTACTTC
TRBV11-3	few	TRBJ2-5	TRBD2	CASSPGTSGYQETQYF	TGTGCCAGCAGCCCCGGGACTAGCGGATACCAAGAGACCCAGTACTTC
TRBV19	-	TRBJ2-5	TRBD2	CASSKWGGVYQETQYF	TGTGCCAGTAGTAAATGGGGAGGGGTGTACCAAGAGACCCAGTACTTC
TRBV30	-	TRBJ1-3	-	CAWSQAGGTIYF	TGTGCCTGGAGTCAGGCTGGAGGCACCATATATTTT
TRBV6-8	few	TRBJ1-1	-	CASSDQLTMNTEAFF	TGTGCCAGCAGTGACCAGCTAACTATGAACACTGAAGCTTTCTTT
TRBV6-8	few	TRBJ2-7	-	CASSPRGYEQYF	TGTGCCAGCAGCCCCAGGGGTTACGAGCAGTACTTC
TRBV28	-	TRBJ1-4	-	CASSFGPGPRFF	TGTGCCAGCAGTTTTGGTCCAGGGCCGAGGTTTTTT
TRBV18	-	TRBJ2-3	-	CASSPMGDTQYF	TGTGCCAGCTCACCAATGGGAGATACGCAGTATTTT
TRBV29-1	-	TRBJ2-1	TRBD1	CSAYATGGGEQFF	TGCAGCGCATACGCTACAGGGGGCGGTGAGCAGTTCTTC
TRBV5-1	few	TRBJ2-3	TRBD2	CASSLRLAGFTDTQYF	TGCGCCAGCAGCTTGAGACTAGCGGGATTCACAGATACGCAGTATTTT
TRBV19	-	TRBJ1-2	TRBD1	CAIESGTGNYFNGYTF	TGTGCCATCGAATCCGGGACAGGGAATTATTTCAATGGCTACACCTTC
TRBV29-1	-	TRBJ2-1	-	CSVEDRAYNEQFF	TGCAGCGTTGAAGATCGAGCCTACAATGAGCAGTTCTTC
TRBV6-8	few	TRBJ1-1	-	CASSYSMRGQAFF	TGTGCCAGCAGTTACTCGATGAGGGGCCAGGCTTTCTTT
TRBV9	few	TRBJ1-2	TRBD1	CASRLQGLGYGYTF	TGTGCCAGCAGGTTACAGGGGCTGGGCTATGGCTACACCTTC
TRBV5-1	few	TRBJ2-7	TRBD1	CASSLVGQTYEQYF	TGCGCCAGCAGCTTGGTGGGACAGACCTACGAGCAGTACTTC